The entry below gives a single T cell receptor beta chain sequence along with its context. No antigen is known for it. This sample is drawn from a study of cytomegalovirus exposure and HLA in healthy donors. Study results and limitations: Altogether, some 170 TCR beta chains were recorded as cytomegalovirus-associated. By HLA locus, TCR association rates varied in a later analysis, with DRB1 showing the most and HLA-C the fewest.

Looked up from germline, CDR1 is KGHSH and CDR2 is LQKENI. The ends were cut back, 5 bases at V and 6 bases at J, with 11 bases in the middle. The CDR3 is 12 residues long. The PCR employed 60 Vbeta primers together with 13 Jbeta primers. Data came from immunoSEQ multiplex PCR; TCRdb stores just in-frame clones and leaves some out. The table lists around 250,000 clones, 80% to 85% of them singletons, with almost 8% in the top ten. The V call is TRBV18, the J call TRBJ2-7; a possible D gene is TRBD1 (7 bases). The TCR originated in a woman in her fifties or sixties in good health and CMV-seropositive. Sequenced: PBMCs. CDR3 nucleotide sequence: TGTGCCAGCTCAGCGGGACAGAGCGAGCAGTACTTC. Translated: CASSAGQSEQYF.